This is a list of T cell receptor beta chains from one sample in a study of blood T cell repertoires in COVID-19. Profiled with immunoSEQ multiplex PCR; TCRdb holds only in-frame clones, not every one. The sample holds approximately 100,000 clones, 85% to 95% seen once. The sequenced material came from peripheral blood. The receptors here all came from a man aged 45-65 years with active COVID-19. Each CDR3 is given with its conserved first and last residue. D genes are given only for firm matches. The listing skips clone size in some rows; elsewhere it reads once, few, many or a size class.

V gene,D gene,clone size,CDR3 length,CDR3 protein
TRBV3-1/TRBV3-2,NA,NA,15,CASSPAGRGWDEAFF
TRBV5-1,TRBD1,NA,15,CASSPSGGPDEKLFF
TRBV7-3,NA,few,17,CASSLCELTPPFYGYTF
TRBV19,TRBD1,NA,15,CASTTGTGSYNEQFF
TRBV6-5,TRBD1,NA,14,CASSLRDRDGKLFF
TRBV28,TRBD1,NA,18,CASSGSSGQGTFGNTIYF
TRBV4-1,TRBD1,once,15,CASSPFGTGKNEQFF
TRBV2,NA,NA,15,CASSETGTKNTEAFF
TRBV2,NA,once,14,CASGGATGLSQQFF
TRBV2,TRBD1,NA,13,CASLTGFNTEAFF
TRBV9,TRBD2,NA,14,CASSVIAGGNEQFF
TRBV10-3,TRBD2,NA,13,CAISSGSRNEQFF
TRBV9,TRBD2,NA,17,CASSAGPLGGGQETQYF
TRBV7-3,TRBD2,once,15,CASSLPSGSTDTQYF
TRBV5-1,NA,NA,13,CASTVGGRNEQFF
TRBV7-8,TRBD2,NA,15,CASSLNRGSFSEQYF